This record looks at one T cell receptor (beta chain) sequence and its context. The J segment lost 10 bases and the V segment lost 2 bases, leaving 12 bases of the junction unmatched. CDR1 is MNHEY, CDR2 SVGEGT, per germline. This CDR3 is 16 amino acids long. The data were obtained in a study of metastatic and nonmetastatic thyroid tumors. Study overall: Comparison of repertoires was carried out across blood and tumor or nodule tissue from malignant and benign thyroid patients.

TCRdb re-processed the PCR reads through MiXCR. The data hold about 43,000 clones, with roughly 3.1% observed a single time. Nobody among the patients had been given any treatment before thyroid surgery. The TCR sequence derives from a female donor with papillary thyroid cancer or a benign thyroid nodule (not recorded which). Some clones in this sample may be carry-over from other donors' samples. The chain has TRBV6-2 or TRBV6-3 and TRBJ2-1; 9 nucleotides line up with TRBD2. The sample consisted of blood. This chain's CDR3 is CASSYGGGGRGTEQFF. CDR3 nucleotides: TGTGCCAGCAGTTACGGGGGTGGCGGGAGGGGAACCGAGCAGTTCTTC.